Here is one T cell receptor (beta chain) with its context. Antigen unknown. The entry originates in a study of shared clonotypes between healthy human individuals. Study-level findings and limits: Rarefaction analysis demonstrated incomplete sorted-subset sequencing notwithstanding large depth. With four donors compared, roughly 4.9% of naive CD4 clonotypes were shared.

Subsets obtained from CD4+ cells comprised CD45RA+ naive and CD45RA-negative memory cells. Trimming stripped 1 base from V and 4 bases from J, with 15 bases between. CDR3 length equals 16 residues. An assay was performed, and its level was deep. Data came from immunoSEQ multiplex PCR; TCRdb stores just in-frame clones and leaves some out. The sample lists 1.4 million to 1.5 million clones; about 96% were seen once. Sequenced input: naive CD4+ T cells sorted from blood. The subset denotes: CD45RA+ positively selected. The rearrangement joins TRBV5-3 to TRBJ1-5; the D gene is possibly TRBD1 (5 bases). TRBV5-3 carries the ORF label, with uncertain function. This TCR was sampled from a man between 25 and 39 years old in good health. The CDR3 DNA sequence: TGTGCCAGAAGCTTGCATACTTCGGGGGAAAATCAGCCCCAGCATTTT. As protein: CARSLHTSGENQPQHF.